The 12 T cell receptor beta chains below were found in one sample sequenced in a study of CD8+ T cells in alopecia areata. Extracted RNA was reverse transcribed into cDNA, the sequencing template. Assay: immunoSEQ multiplex PCR; the TCRdb copy retains only in-frame clones and omits some. The table records approximately 63,000 clones, roughly 57% of them present only once. This sample comprised CD8+ T cells sorted from blood, obtained at week 0. These receptors were obtained from a human donor with alopecia areata.

This clone was recorded a few times. The chain is built from TRBV7-9 and TRBJ1-1; 9 bases are a match to TRBD1. V shed 5 bases, J shed 5 bases, and the junction held 9 bases outside the gene matches. Germline-derived CDR1 and CDR2 are SEHNR and FQNEAQ (reference sequence). This CDR3 comprises 15 residues. The CDR3 nucleotides are TGTGCCAGCAGCAACCGGGACAGGGTTTATACTGAAGCTTTCTTT. Translated, it gives CASSNRDRVYTEAFF.

This sequence joins TRBV13 and TRBJ1-2; D is unclear. The ends were cut back, 3 bases at V and 0 bases at J, with 17 bases in the middle. Looked up from germline, CDR1 is PRHDT and CDR2 is FYEKMQ (reference sequence). The CDR3 extends over 17 amino acids. The CDR3: CASSFETRAVSNYGYTF. CDR3 DNA sequence: TGTGCCAGCAGCTTTGAAACCCGGGCGGTTTCTAACTATGGCTACACCTTC.

This clone was seen a handful of times. The chain employs TRBV25-1 and TRBJ1-1; unclear D gene. The CDR3 totals 13 residues. V gave up 3 bases and J gave up 8 bases, with 13 bases separating them. Germline CDR1 is MGHDK and CDR2 is SYGVNS. The CDR3 loop reads CASSDGTEEEAFF. CDR3 sequence (DNA): TGTGCCAGCAGTGACGGCACGGAGGAGGAAGCTTTCTTT.

This clone has ten or more counts. The chain recombines TRBV28 with TRBJ2-1; D call uncertain. The germline V and J ends were trimmed by 2 bases and 2 bases, with 7 bases remaining between them. The CDR3 spans 14 residues. The germline gives CDR1 MDHEN, CDR2 SYDVKM. The CDR3 DNA reads as TGTGCCAGCAGTTTAGCTTCAGCCTACAATGAGCAGTTCTTC. Protein: CASSLASAYNEQFF. Full variable domain (remainder filled in from reference TRBV28 and TRBJ2-1): DVKVTQSSRYLVKRTGEKVFLECVQDMDHENMFWYRQDPGLGLRLIYFSYDVKMKEKGDIPEGYSVSREKKERFSLILESASTNQTSMYLCASSLASAYNEQFFGPGTRLTVL.

The genes are TRBV5-6 and TRBJ2-7, with D possibly being TRBD2 (5 bases). Trimming removed 4 bases at V and 5 bases at J, with 19 bases between. Germline V gene lookup returns CDR1 SGHDT and CDR2 YYEEEE. CDR3 size: 15 residues. The CDR3 DNA sequence: TGTGCCAGCAGCACCCCCCAGGCAGGAGGTCACGAGCAGTACTTC. Its translation is CASSTPQAGGHEQYF.

The genes are TRBV30 and TRBJ2-1; D is uncertain. The germline CDR1 and CDR2 sequences are GTSNPN and SVGIG (reference sequence). This CDR3 has 15 amino acids. V lost 4 bases and J 0 bases, leaving 13 bases between the germline ends. CDR3 sequence: CAWTPALSSYNEQFF. The CDR3 nucleotides are TGTGCCTGGACCCCGGCCCTGAGCTCCTACAATGAGCAGTTCTTC.

The chain links TRBV4-1 to TRBJ1-5; unclear D gene. The CDR3 length is 16 residues. Germline CDR1 and CDR2: MGHRA and YSYEKL. V was shortened by 3 bases and J by 4 bases, with 16 bases between the two germline ends. CDR3: CASSQGAPSTNQPQHF. The CDR3 DNA sequence: TGCGCCAGCAGCCAGGGCGCGCCATCGACTAATCAGCCCCAGCATTTT.

The CDR3 DNA reads as TGTGCCAGCAGTCGGGGGACTAATCAGCCCCAGCATTTT. Translation: CASSRGTNQPQHF. The chain uses TRBV27 and TRBJ1-5; D is possibly TRBD1 (5 bases). With 5 bases removed from V and 4 bases from J, the gap between germline ends came to 9 bases. The CDR3 spans 13 residues. Germline V gene lookup returns CDR1 MNHEY and CDR2 SMNVEV (reference sequence).

The table lists this clone with a count of one. This rearrangement joins TRBV7-9 to TRBJ2-7, with D perhaps given as TRBD1 or TRBD2 (5 bases each). Germline-derived CDR1 and CDR2 are SEHNR and FQNEAQ (reference sequence). V dropped 4 bases and J dropped 0 bases, with 19 bases sitting between them. CDR3 length: 17 residues. CDR3 amino acids: CASSYVPSLGASYEQYF. In nucleotides, the CDR3 is TGTGCCAGCAGCTATGTCCCCAGTCTCGGGGCCTCCTACGAGCAGTACTTC.

The chain links TRBV29-1 to TRBJ2-5, with a possible D match to TRBD1 (6 bases). This CDR3 contains 13 residues. The ends were cut back, 7 bases at V and 7 bases at J, with 19 bases in the middle. Germline CDR1 SQVTM, CDR2 ANQGSEA. CDR3 in DNA: TGCAGCGACCAGCCGACAGGCAGTGGGACCCAGTACTTC. It yields the protein CSDQPTGSGTQYF.

This clone was recorded a few times. J is TRBJ2-3 and V is TRBV29-1; TRBD1 might be the D (6 bases). The CDR3 sequence is 12 residues long. Germline CDR1 is SQVTM and CDR2 is ANQGSEA. Between the trimmed V and J ends, which lost 6 bases and 5 bases, there was a span of 12 bases. CDR3 residues: CSVRTGLDTQYF. The CDR3, as DNA: TGCAGCGTCCGAACAGGGCTAGATACGCAGTATTTT.

V is TRBV5-1 and J is TRBJ2-1; D remains ambiguous. The V gene's germline CDR1 is SGHRS and CDR2 YFSETQ. CDR3 length: 15 amino acids. The V end was cut by 1 base, the J end by 3 bases, with 11 bases between. The CDR3 DNA is TGCGCCAGCAGCTTGTTCGTTAGCCACTACAATGAGCAGTTCTTC. It is translated as CASSLFVSHYNEQFF.